Presented here are 25 T cell receptor beta chains from one specimen sequenced in a study of T cells after yellow fever vaccination (dated by TCRdb to the late 2010s). In light of the paper, this sample's treatment or condition label describes: live attenuated yellow fever vaccine strain. Libraries were prepared through 5' RACE. The sequencing machine was an Illumina HiSeq 2500. Through fastp at Q25 and MiXCR, TCRdb rebuilt clones from the public reads, retaining in-frame beta chains. CDR3 protein sequences are deduplicated, and each keeps its most common genes and DNA. The sample profile shows under 600,000 distinct CDR3 sequences; around a fifth of them were found once. The ten largest account for about 16% of the sample. The source material was PBMCs, sampled roughly 20 days after the first yellow fever vaccination. The receptors were gathered from a man aged 18-30 years who received the YFV17D yellow fever vaccine.

This clonotype was counted a few times. The V gene is TRBV6-1, the J gene TRBJ2-3; the D is unclear. Trimming removed 7 bases at V and 0 bases at J, with 11 bases between. The CDR3 contains 14 residues. Looked up from germline, CDR1 is MNHNS and CDR2 is SASEGT. In DNA form, the CDR3 reads TGTGCCAGCACTATGATGGAAAGCACAGATACGCAGTATTTT. Its protein product is CASTMMESTDTQYF.

This sequence joins TRBV30 and TRBJ2-7; D not resolved. V was cut by 1 base and J by 2 bases, with 6 bases left in between. CDR3 length equals 12 residues. Germline V gene lookup returns CDR1 GTSNPN and CDR2 SVGIG (reference sequence). For the CDR3, the DNA is TGTGCCTGGAGTGGGCCTACCTACGAGCAGTACTTC. Translated: CAWSGPTYEQYF.

The chain employs TRBV7-2 and TRBJ2-5, with D possibly TRBD2 on 7 matching bases. Germline assignment: CDR1 SGHTA and CDR2 FQGNSA. This CDR3 comprises 14 residues. Trimming left V 1 base short and J 7 bases short, with 13 bases between. This CDR3 is CASSLGGGGGTQYF. In DNA, the CDR3 is TGTGCCAGCAGCTTAGGGGGGGGCGGCGGGACCCAGTACTTC.

This clonotype has more than one count but fewer than ten. The rearrangement joins TRBV3-1 to TRBJ1-1; D gene uncertain. CDR1 and CDR2 (germline): LGHDT, YNNKEL (reference sequence). Trimming stripped 6 bases from V and 4 bases from J, with 12 bases between. The CDR3 spans 13 residues. The CDR3 sequence: CASSPRLGTEAFF. CDR3 DNA: TGTGCCAGCAGTCCTCGGCTGGGCACTGAAGCTTTCTTT.

This clonotype was seen only a few times. The J gene is TRBJ2-7, the V gene TRBV7-8, with 11 positions matching TRBD1. Trimming took 5 bases from V and 0 from J; bases not matched to a gene: 6. This CDR3 is built from 16 residues. Germline V gene data show CDR1 as SGHVS and CDR2 as FQNEAQ. The CDR3 loop reads CASSEGTGGPSYEQYF. The DNA of the CDR3 is TGTGCCAGCAGCGAAGGGACAGGGGGGCCCTCCTACGAGCAGTACTTC.

This clonotype was counted a few times. The CDR3 is CASSIQQGYEQYV. The CDR3 region has the DNA TGTGCCAGCAGCATACAACAGGGCTACGAGCAGTACGTC. This rearrangement joins TRBV7-2 to TRBJ2-7; possible D gene TRBD1, 6 bases. CDR1 SGHTA and CDR2 FQGNSA come from the germline V gene. The CDR3 has 13 amino acids. V lost 5 bases, J lost 3 bases, and 11 bases lay in between.

This clonotype has only a few counts. The chain joins TRBV20-1 to TRBJ2-5; 11 positions agree with TRBD2. J lost 0 bases, V lost 3 bases, and 15 bases had no gene match. This CDR3 contains 19 residues. The germline V gene has CDR1 DFQATT and CDR2 SNEGSKA (reference sequence). The CDR3 spells CSASLLAGVRPSYQETQYF. The CDR3 DNA reads TGCAGTGCTAGTTTACTAGCGGGGGTCCGTCCATCGTACCAAGAGACCCAGTACTTC.

This clonotype was counted between two and nine times. V is TRBV4-3 and J is TRBJ2-1, with TRBD1 matching over 8 bases. The V and J ends lost 0 bases and 4 bases, in that order; junction bases with no gene match: 17. Per the germline V gene, CDR1 is LGHNA and CDR2 is YSLEER. The CDR3 consists of 20 residues. This CDR3 reads CASSQDVWANSGQVYNEQFF. Written as DNA, the CDR3 is TGCGCCAGCAGCCAAGACGTGTGGGCGAACTCGGGACAGGTTTACAATGAGCAGTTCTTC.

This clonotype was counted a few times. This chain uses TRBV18 with TRBJ2-7, with D tentatively TRBD1 (5 bases). Germline lookup yields CDR1 KGHSH and CDR2 LQKENI. The CDR3 length is 13 residues. V was cut by 5 bases and J by 2 bases, with 10 bases left in between. The CDR3 loop is CASSAGNPYEQYF. In DNA form, the CDR3 reads TGTGCCAGCTCAGCAGGGAATCCCTACGAGCAGTACTTC.

The chain is built from TRBV10-3 and TRBJ2-2; the D call may be TRBD1 or TRBD2 (6 bases each). Germline loops: CDR1 ENHRY, CDR2 SYGVKD. The CDR3 is made up of 13 amino acids. V lost 11 bases and J 2 bases, leaving 12 bases between the germline ends. The CDR3 reads CAARGPNTGELFF. The CDR3 DNA sequence: TGTGCCGCCCGGGGGCCAAACACCGGGGAGCTGTTTTTT.

Only a few counts were recorded for this clonotype. V usage is TRBV6-2 or TRBV6-3 and J usage is TRBJ2-1; D is undetermined. CDR3 length: 13 residues. Trimming pared 6 bases from V and 7 bases from J, leaving 13 bases between. The germline V gene encodes CDR1 MNHEY and CDR2 SVGEGT. The CDR3 DNA reads TGTGCCAGCAGAACTGGGGTGGGGAATGAGCAGTTCTTC. It encodes CASRTGVGNEQFF.

The gene calls are TRBV5-4 and TRBJ2-1; D gene unclear. Trimming stripped 5 bases from V and 5 bases from J, with 11 bases between. The CDR3 covers 13 residues. Germline CDR1 is SGHNT and CDR2 is YYREEE (reference sequence). DNA for the CDR3: TGTGCCAGCAGTCTTACAGTGGACAATGAGCAGTTCTTC. Amino acid sequence: CASSLTVDNEQFF.

The table lists this clonotype with a few counts. The rearrangement links TRBV29-1 to TRBJ2-2; D remains ambiguous. The CDR3 length is 13 residues. The germline CDR1 and CDR2 sequences are SQVTM and ANQGSEA. Trimming took off 4 bases at V and 0 bases at J, with 6 bases between the two ends. CDR3 bases: TGCAGCGTTGTTGGGGCGAACACCGGGGAGCTGTTTTTT. Amino acid sequence: CSVVGANTGELFF.

This clonotype was observed a handful of times. The J gene is TRBJ2-1, the V gene TRBV20-1, with TRBD2 matching over 10 bases. Germline values: CDR1 DFQATT, CDR2 SNEGSKA (reference sequence). The V and J ends lost 6 bases and 0 bases, in that order; junction bases with no gene match: 8. The CDR3 sequence is 16 residues long. The CDR3, as DNA: TGCAGTGCCGGGCTAGCGGGGGCCGACTCCTACAATGAGCAGTTCTTC. Encoded protein: CSAGLAGADSYNEQFF.

The chain uses TRBV19 and TRBJ2-7, with unresolved D. Per germline, CDR1 LNHDA and CDR2 SQIVND (reference sequence). Trimming pared 5 bases from V and 3 bases from J, leaving 8 bases between. The CDR3 runs to 12 residues. The CDR3 region has the DNA TGTGCCAGTAGTCTCCCGGGCTACGAGCAGTACTTC. Translated, it gives CASSLPGYEQYF.

V usage is TRBV5-1 and J usage is TRBJ2-2; D is uncertain. The ends were cut back, 2 bases at V and 4 bases at J, with 12 bases in the middle. Germline CDR1 is SGHRS and CDR2 is YFSETQ. The CDR3 extends over 15 amino acids. The CDR3 loop is CASSFTALSTGELFF. DNA for the CDR3: TGCGCCAGCAGCTTTACAGCCCTAAGCACCGGGGAGCTGTTTTTT.

The V call is TRBV9, the J call TRBJ2-5; 7 nucleotides align to TRBD1. J was trimmed by 5 bases and V by 0 bases; bases with no gene match: 7. The CDR3 loop spans 15 amino acids. Germline V gives CDR1 SGDLS, CDR2 YYNGEE. CDR3 DNA sequence: TGTGCCAGCAGCGTAGTGGGGACAGCCAGGGAGACCCAGTACTTC. It yields the protein CASSVVGTARETQYF.

The gene calls are TRBV29-1 and TRBJ2-3; TRBD2 aligns across 9 bases. V was pared by 7 bases and J by 3 bases, with 14 bases of the junction left unmatched. CDR3 length: 16 residues. Germline CDR1 is SQVTM and CDR2 is ANQGSEA. The DNA for the CDR3 is TGCAGCGCTTTGGGGAGCGGGGGGACTAGAACAGATACGCAGTATTTT. It codes for CSALGSGGTRTDTQYF.

The CDR3 loop is CASSKAGGRGDTQYF. The CDR3 nucleotides are TGTGCCAGCAGCAAAGCTGGGGGTCGGGGAGATACGCAGTATTTT. V is TRBV7-3 and J is TRBJ2-3, with D perhaps matching TRBD1 or TRBD2 (5 bases each). CDR1 is SGHTA, CDR2 FQGTGA, per germline. The CDR3 loop spans 15 amino acids. V lost 5 bases and J lost 5, with 17 bases in between.

The table lists this clonotype with a few counts. The chain combines TRBV6-5 with TRBJ2-5; 9 nucleotides line up with TRBD2. The V gene's germline CDR1 is MNHEY and CDR2 SVGAGI. CDR3 size: 16 residues. Trimming cost V 4 bases and J 5 bases; bases outside gene matches: 11. As DNA, the CDR3 is TGTGCCAGCAGTTGGGTTAGCGGGGGCCCGATCGAGACCCAGTACTTC. This encodes CASSWVSGGPIETQYF.

This clonotype was observed a handful of times. The CDR3 nucleotides read TGCAGTGCTAGAGCACCCGGGGGGTTGGGTGCTCAGCCCCAGCATTTT. Translation gives CSARAPGGLGAQPQHF. V is TRBV20-1 and J is TRBJ1-5; perhaps TRBD1 as D (5 bases). Germline CDR1 and CDR2: DFQATT and SNEGSKA (reference sequence). V was pared by 1 base and J by 6 bases, with 19 bases between. The length of the CDR3 is 16 residues.

This clonotype showed up just a few times. The rearrangement joins TRBV27 to TRBJ2-7; D ambiguous. The CDR3 consists of 17 residues. Germline CDR1 and CDR2: MNHEY and SMNVEV (reference sequence). Trimming stripped 6 bases from V and 4 bases from J, with 25 bases between. This CDR3 reads CASSTARWGGNAYEQYF. The CDR3 nucleotides read TGTGCCAGCAGCACCGCCCGGTGGGGTGGAAATGCGTACGAGCAGTACTTC.

This clonotype has at least ten counts. This chain links TRBV7-9 with TRBJ1-3; D uncertain. The germline CDR1 and CDR2 sequences are SEHNR and FQNEAQ (reference sequence). Trimming shortened V by 5 bases and J by 7 bases, and 9 bases separated the two germline ends. The CDR3 contains 12 residues. CDR3 coding DNA: TGTGCCAGCAGCCAGGTTGGGAACACCATATATTTT. Encoded protein: CASSQVGNTIYF. Full variable domain (remainder filled in from reference TRBV7-9 and TRBJ1-3): DTGVSQNPRHKITKRGQNVTFRCDPISEHNRLYWYRQTLGQGPEFLTYFQNEAQLEKSRLLSDRFSAERPKGSFSTLEIQRTEQGDSAMYLCASSQVGNTIYFGEGSWLTVV.

The rearrangement uses TRBV20-1 and TRBJ2-1; 7 positions agree with TRBD1. The J segment lost 2 bases and the V segment lost 6 bases, leaving 10 bases of the junction unmatched. This CDR3 spans 15 amino acids. CDR1 is DFQATT and CDR2 is SNEGSKA in the germline V gene (reference sequence). CDR3: CSAQPPTGAYNEQFF. The DNA of the CDR3 is TGCAGTGCACAACCCCCCACAGGGGCCTACAATGAGCAGTTCTTC.

The rearrangement joins TRBV19 to TRBJ2-2; no definite D call. With 2 bases removed from V and 7 bases from J, the gap between germline ends came to 11 bases. Germline V gene lookup returns CDR1 LNHDA and CDR2 SQIVND (reference sequence). The CDR3 runs to 14 residues. CDR3 sequence: CASSIRAAGGELFF. The CDR3, as DNA: TGTGCCAGTAGTATAAGGGCCGCCGGCGGGGAGCTGTTTTTT. The entire variable domain, with the rest obtained from reference TRBV19 and TRBJ2-2, is as follows: DGGITQSPKYLFRKEGQNVTLSCEQNLNHDAMYWYRQDPGQGLRLIYYSQIVNDFQKGDIAEGYSVSREKKESFPLTVTSAQKNPTAFYLCASSIRAAGGELFFGEGSRLTVL.